This T cell receptor beta chain was sequenced during a study of cytomegalovirus exposure and HLA in healthy donors. Study-wide points: A few chains tied to CMV proved CMV antigen-specific in vitro. On later analysis, the bulk of CMV-associated TCR beta chains appeared to be HLA-restricted. In terms of immune exposure information, only CMV serostatus was available. In a later analysis, a missense DCLRE1C variant was linked to TCR beta V- and J-gene trimming.

The CDR3 contains 14 residues. J lost 5 bases, V lost 4 bases, and 7 bases had no gene match. From germline, CDR1 is SGHAT and CDR2 FQNNGV. A multiplex PCR was run with 60 Vbeta primers and 13 Jbeta primers. Profiled with immunoSEQ multiplex PCR; TCRdb holds only in-frame clones, not every one. The data contain over 70,000 clones, approximately 80% of them singletons. The count of this clone is one. What it recognizes is unknown. The rearrangement links TRBV11-2 to TRBJ1-1, with 7 bases identical to TRBD1. The material sequenced was PBMCs. This TCR derives from a man aged 25-40 years in good health and CMV-seronegative. DNA of the CDR3: TGTGCCAGCAGCTATCGGACAGGAGGGACTGAAGCTTTCTTT. As protein: CASSYRTGGTEAFF.